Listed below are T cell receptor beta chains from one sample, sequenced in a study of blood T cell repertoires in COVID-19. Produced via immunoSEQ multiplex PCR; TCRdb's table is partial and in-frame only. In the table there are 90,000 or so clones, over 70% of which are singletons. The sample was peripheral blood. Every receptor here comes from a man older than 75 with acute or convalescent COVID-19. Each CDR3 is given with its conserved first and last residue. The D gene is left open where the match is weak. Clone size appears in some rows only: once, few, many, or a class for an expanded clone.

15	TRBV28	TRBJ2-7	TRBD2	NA	CASRYTSGRVYEQYF	TGTGCCAGCAGATATACTAGCGGGAGGGTTTACGAGCAGTACTTC
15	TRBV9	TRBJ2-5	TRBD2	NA	CASSDSGGYQETQYF	TGTGCCAGCAGCGATAGCGGGGGGTACCAAGAGACCCAGTACTTC
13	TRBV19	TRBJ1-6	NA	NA	CASSTLSESPLHF	TGTGCCAGTAGTACCCTCTCAGAATCACCCCTCCACTTT
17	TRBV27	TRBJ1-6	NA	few	CASSFSQGFSYNSPLHF	TGTGCCAGCAGTTTTTCACAGGGCTTCTCCTATAATTCACCCCTCCACTTT
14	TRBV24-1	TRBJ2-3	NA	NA	CATSDFSRTDTQYF	TGTGCCACCAGTGATTTCTCCCGCACAGATACGCAGTATTTT
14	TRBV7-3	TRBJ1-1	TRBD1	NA	CASSPGQSGTEAFF	TGTGCCAGCAGCCCGGGACAGTCGGGCACTGAAGCTTTCTTT
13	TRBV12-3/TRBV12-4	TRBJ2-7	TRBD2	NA	CASTEGGRPEQYF	TGTGCCAGCACGGAGGGCGGGAGACCCGAGCAGTACTTC
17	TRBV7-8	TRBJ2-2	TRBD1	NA	CASSLVGGTGGFGELFF	TGTGCCAGCAGCTTAGTGGGTGGGACAGGGGGATTCGGGGAGCTGTTTTTT
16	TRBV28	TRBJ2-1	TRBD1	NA	CASIQSPGTGNNEQFF	TGTGCCAGCATCCAGAGTCCCGGGACAGGGAACAATGAGCAGTTCTTC
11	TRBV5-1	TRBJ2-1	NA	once	CASSAGAEQFF	TGCGCCAGCAGCGCAGGGGCTGAGCAGTTCTTC
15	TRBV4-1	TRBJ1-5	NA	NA	CASSQEGRQDQPQHF	TGCGCCAGCAGCCAAGAAGGAAGACAGGATCAGCCCCAGCATTTT
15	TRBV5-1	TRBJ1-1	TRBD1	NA	CASSLEGRGVTEAFF	TGCGCCAGCAGCTTGGAGGGCAGGGGGGTTACTGAAGCTTTCTTT
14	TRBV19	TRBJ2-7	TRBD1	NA	CASSQTGATYEQYF	TGTGCCAGTAGCCAGACAGGGGCGACCTACGAGCAGTACTTC
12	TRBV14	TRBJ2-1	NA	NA	CASSPRRDEQFF	TGTGCCAGCAGCCCCCGGAGGGATGAGCAGTTCTTC
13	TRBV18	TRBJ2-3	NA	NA	CASSPDRVDTQYF	TGTGCCAGCTCACCCGACAGAGTAGATACGCAGTATTTT
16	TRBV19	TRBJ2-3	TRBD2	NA	CASSKRLAGSTDTQYF	TGTGCCAGTAGTAAAAGACTAGCGGGTAGCACAGATACGCAGTATTTT